This passage covers 7 T cell receptor beta chains from one sample sequenced in a study of blood T cell repertoires in COVID-19 (dated by TCRdb to about 2020). Libraries were constructed by the immunoSEQ multiplex PCR assay. The immuneACCESS repertoire file appears here via TCRdb, limited to in-frame rearrangements. These files lack a portion of the clones; in checked studies, under half of the deficit traces to unresolved V genes, and the cause of the others is not known. In this sample the table shows 110,000 to 150,000 clones, roughly 79% of which occur a single time. 8.6% of the sample rests with the top ten. Source material: peripheral blood. The receptor set was obtained from a man aged 45-60 years with active or convalescent COVID-19.

The chain joins TRBV15 to TRBJ2-7, with a weak D call TRBD1 (5 bases). The CDR3 consists of 13 residues. Per the germline V gene, CDR1 is LNHNV and CDR2 is YYDKDF (reference sequence). The V end was cut by 5 bases, the J end by 2 bases, with 10 bases between. For the CDR3, the DNA is TGTGCCACCAGCCCACGGACAACCTACGAGCAGTACTTC. Protein: CATSPRTTYEQYF.

The chain recombines TRBV9 with TRBJ2-3; 7 bases map to TRBD2. The trim removed 4 bases at V and 0 bases at J, leaving 5 bases unmatched. Germline V gives CDR1 SGDLS, CDR2 YYNGEE. The CDR3 sequence is 15 residues long. The CDR3 DNA follows: TGTGCCAGCAGCCCGGGCGGGAGTAGCACAGATACGCAGTATTTT. Translated: CASSPGGSSTDTQYF.

The chain recombines TRBV2 with TRBJ1-2; D gene ambiguous. The ends were cut back, 0 bases at V and 6 bases at J, with 8 bases in the middle. Germline values: CDR1 SNHLY, CDR2 FYNNEI. The CDR3 has 13 residues. The CDR3 DNA sequence: TGTGCCAGCAGTGAAGCCGGGTTTCATGGCTACACCTTC. Translated, it gives CASSEAGFHGYTF. Full variable domain (rest looked up from reference TRBV2 and TRBJ1-2): EPEVTQTPSHQVTQMGQEVILRCVPISNHLYFYWYRQILGQKVEFLVSFYNNEISEKSEIFDDQFSVERPDGSNFTLKIRSTKLEDSAMYFCASSEAGFHGYTFGSGTRLTVV.

The gene calls are TRBV27 and TRBJ2-7; 9 nucleotides align to TRBD1. The V and J ends lost 3 bases and 2 bases, in that order; junction bases with no gene match: 2. Germline V gene sequence: CDR1 MNHEY, CDR2 SMNVEV (reference sequence). This CDR3 is built from 14 residues. The CDR3 sequence is CASSFGTGTYEQYF. CDR3 DNA: TGTGCCAGCAGTTTCGGGACAGGGACCTACGAGCAGTACTTC.

The rearrangement joins TRBV29-1 to TRBJ2-3, with D perhaps TRBD2 (6 bases). From germline, CDR1 is SQVTM and CDR2 ANQGSEA. This CDR3 is built from 14 residues. Trimming pared 2 bases from V and 4 bases from J, leaving 13 bases between. CDR3 coding DNA: TGCAGCGTTGAAAGGTCCGGAGGGGCAGATACGCAGTATTTT. This gives the protein CSVERSGGADTQYF.

DNA for the CDR3: TGTGCCAGCAGTTTTCTCCGGGACAGCGGCCACGAGCAGTACTTC. This gives the protein CASSFLRDSGHEQYF. The genes are TRBV6-6 and TRBJ2-7; 7 bases agree with TRBD1. The CDR3 spans 15 residues. Per germline, CDR1 MNHNY and CDR2 SVGAGI (reference sequence). The V segment lost 4 bases and the J segment 5 bases; nucleotides outside the gene matches: 11.

The J gene is TRBJ2-1, the V gene TRBV18; TRBD2 matches 10 bases. Germline V lookup: CDR1 KGHSH, CDR2 LQKENI. The V gene end was trimmed by 3 bases and the J gene end by 8 bases; junction bases not matched to a gene: 7. CDR3 length: 15 residues. The CDR3 loop reads CASSPPGLAFHEQFF. The DNA for the CDR3 is TGTGCCAGCTCACCTCCGGGACTAGCGTTTCATGAGCAGTTCTTC.